These T cell receptor beta chains were read from a single sample in a study of T cell responses to AZD1222 COVID-19 vaccine. Sequencing was performed with immunoSEQ multiplex PCR; in TCRdb, only in-frame clones are kept and a portion is missing. The data show 85,000 to 130,000 clones, with 89% seen just once and under 20% held by the top ten. The specimen comprised peripheral blood, sampled on day 0 of AZD1222 vaccination. The source is an adult in good health. Both conserved end residues are part of each CDR3. Fields, in order: CDR3 length, V gene, CDR3 protein.

len: 14
v_gene: TRBV10-3
CDR3aa: CAISGQGSTDTQYF

len: 15
v_gene: TRBV3-1/TRBV3-2
CDR3aa: CASSQGAGGHYGYTF

len: 17
v_gene: TRBV5-1
CDR3aa: CASSSYFTDRTNTEAFF

len: 16
v_gene: TRBV3-1/TRBV3-2
CDR3aa: CASSQMGSGGSLTIYF

len: 19
v_gene: TRBV7-2
CDR3aa: CASSFLAGTSGDLTDEQFF

len: 15
v_gene: TRBV9
CDR3aa: CASSVGGGPGNEQFF

len: 15
v_gene: TRBV4-2
CDR3aa: CASSQKRQGNQPQHF

len: 19
v_gene: TRBV11-3
CDR3aa: CASSKGYIIGDGPNSPLHF

len: 14
v_gene: TRBV5-1
CDR3aa: CASSPDRGVYGYTF

len: 15
v_gene: TRBV28
CDR3aa: CASSPPTGGVTEAFF

len: 14
v_gene: TRBV12-5
CDR3aa: CASGLLTHGYGYTF

len: 13
v_gene: TRBV4-1
CDR3aa: CASSQDEAYEQYF

len: 13
v_gene: TRBV4-1
CDR3aa: CASSQGVGQPQHF

len: 16
v_gene: TRBV19
CDR3aa: CASSSRRDRGNTEAFF

len: 16
v_gene: TRBV4-1
CDR3aa: CASGQGGGRLSEKLFF

len: 15
v_gene: TRBV6-5
CDR3aa: CASSYGLGFDTEAFF

len: 13
v_gene: TRBV3-1/TRBV3-2
CDR3aa: CASSQGQTYGYTF

len: 15
v_gene: TRBV27
CDR3aa: CASSLMGTAGAEQYF

len: 13
v_gene: TRBV12-3/TRBV12-4
CDR3aa: CASNLDSRNTIYF

len: 15
v_gene: TRBV25-1
CDR3aa: CASSELDREEETQYF

len: 16
v_gene: TRBV19
CDR3aa: CASSQLGTARAYEQYF

len: 16
v_gene: TRBV18
CDR3aa: CASSLGRAGDYNEQFF